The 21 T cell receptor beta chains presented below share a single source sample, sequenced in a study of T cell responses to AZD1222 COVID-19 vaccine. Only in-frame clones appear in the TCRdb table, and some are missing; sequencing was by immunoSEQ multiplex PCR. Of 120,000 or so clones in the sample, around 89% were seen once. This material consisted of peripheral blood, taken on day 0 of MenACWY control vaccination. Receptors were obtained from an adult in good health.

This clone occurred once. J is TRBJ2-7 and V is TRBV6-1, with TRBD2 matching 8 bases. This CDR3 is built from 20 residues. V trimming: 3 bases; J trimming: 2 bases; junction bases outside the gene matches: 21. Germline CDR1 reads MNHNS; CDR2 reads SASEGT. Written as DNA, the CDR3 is TGTGCCAGCAGTGACTTCAGGATTCGTAATAGCGGGAATCCTACCTACGAGCAGTACTTC. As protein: CASSDFRIRNSGNPTYEQYF.

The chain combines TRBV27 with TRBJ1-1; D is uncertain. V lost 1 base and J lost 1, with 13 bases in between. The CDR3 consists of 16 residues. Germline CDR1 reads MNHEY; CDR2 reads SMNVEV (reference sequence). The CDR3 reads CASSLYSIQANTEAFF. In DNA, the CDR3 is TGTGCCAGCAGTTTATATAGCATCCAGGCGAACACTGAAGCTTTCTTT.

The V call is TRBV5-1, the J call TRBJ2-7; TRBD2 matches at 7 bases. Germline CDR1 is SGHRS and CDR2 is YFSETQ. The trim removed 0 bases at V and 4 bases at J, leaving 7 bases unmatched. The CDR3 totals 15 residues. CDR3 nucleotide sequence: TGCGCCAGCAGCTTGGGGCGGGGAGGGATTTACGAGCAGTACTTC. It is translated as CASSLGRGGIYEQYF.

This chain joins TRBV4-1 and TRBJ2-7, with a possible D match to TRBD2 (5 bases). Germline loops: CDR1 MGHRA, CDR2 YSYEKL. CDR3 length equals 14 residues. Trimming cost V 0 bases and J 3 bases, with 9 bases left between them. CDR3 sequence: CASSQDRSGYEQYF. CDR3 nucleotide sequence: TGCGCCAGCAGCCAAGATCGAAGCGGCTACGAGCAGTACTTC.

The CDR3 protein is CASSEVETAVGYTF. The CDR3, as DNA: TGTGCCAGCAGTGAAGTAGAGACAGCCGTAGGCTACACCTTC. This chain joins TRBV6-1 and TRBJ1-2; a possible D gene is TRBD1 (5 bases). The V end lost 1 base, the J end lost 8 bases, and 14 bases lay between the germline ends. Germline CDR1 reads MNHNS; CDR2 reads SASEGT. The CDR3 consists of 14 residues.

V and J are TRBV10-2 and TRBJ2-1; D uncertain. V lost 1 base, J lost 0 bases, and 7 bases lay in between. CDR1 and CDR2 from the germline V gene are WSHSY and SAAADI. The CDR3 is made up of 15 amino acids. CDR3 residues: CASSEFGSSYNEQFF. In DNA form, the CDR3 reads TGCGCCAGCAGTGAGTTTGGAAGCTCCTACAATGAGCAGTTCTTC.

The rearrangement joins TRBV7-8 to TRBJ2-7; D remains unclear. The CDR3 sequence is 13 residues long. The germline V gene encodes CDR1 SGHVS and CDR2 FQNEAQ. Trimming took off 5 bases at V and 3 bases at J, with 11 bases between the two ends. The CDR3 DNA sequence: TGTGCCAGCAGCGTTAGCAGAAACTACGAGCAGTACTTC. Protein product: CASSVSRNYEQYF.

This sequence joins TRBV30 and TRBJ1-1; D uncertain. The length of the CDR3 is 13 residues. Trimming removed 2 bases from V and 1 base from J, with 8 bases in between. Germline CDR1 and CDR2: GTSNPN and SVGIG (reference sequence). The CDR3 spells CAWSTMENTEAFF. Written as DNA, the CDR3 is TGTGCCTGGAGTACAATGGAGAACACTGAAGCTTTCTTT.

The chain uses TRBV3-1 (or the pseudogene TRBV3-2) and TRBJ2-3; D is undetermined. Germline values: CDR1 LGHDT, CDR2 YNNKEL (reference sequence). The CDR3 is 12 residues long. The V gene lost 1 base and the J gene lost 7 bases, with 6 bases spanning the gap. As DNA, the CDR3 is TGTGCCAGCAGCCAAGTTGGGAATACGCAGTATTTT. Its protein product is CASSQVGNTQYF.

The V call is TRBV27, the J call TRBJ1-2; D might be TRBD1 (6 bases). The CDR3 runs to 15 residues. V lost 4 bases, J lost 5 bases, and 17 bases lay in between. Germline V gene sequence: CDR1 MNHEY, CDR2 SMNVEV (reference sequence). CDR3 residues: CASSSISGVTYGYTF. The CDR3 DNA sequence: TGTGCCAGCAGTTCAATCTCAGGGGTAACTTATGGCTACACCTTC.

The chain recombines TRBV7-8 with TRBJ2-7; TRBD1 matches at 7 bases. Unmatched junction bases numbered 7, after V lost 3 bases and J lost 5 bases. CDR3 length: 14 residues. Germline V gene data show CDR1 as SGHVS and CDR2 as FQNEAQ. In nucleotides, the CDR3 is TGTGCCAGCAGCTTTCGACAGGGAAGGGACGAGCAGTACTTC. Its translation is CASSFRQGRDEQYF.

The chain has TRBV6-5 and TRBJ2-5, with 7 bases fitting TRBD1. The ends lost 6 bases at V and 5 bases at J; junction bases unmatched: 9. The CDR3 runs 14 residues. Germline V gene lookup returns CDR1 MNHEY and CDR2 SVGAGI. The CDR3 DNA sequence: TGTGCCAGCAGCCCCACCGACAGGGATGAGACCCAGTACTTC. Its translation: CASSPTDRDETQYF.

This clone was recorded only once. For the CDR3, the DNA is TGTGCCAGCAGCGACGGACAGGGGGGCAATTCACCCCTCCACTTT. Its protein is CASSDGQGGNSPLHF. This chain joins TRBV9 and TRBJ1-6; 10 nucleotides match TRBD1. The germline gives CDR1 SGDLS, CDR2 YYNGEE. The CDR3 loop spans 15 amino acids. Trimming at V came to 3 bases and at J to 7 bases, leaving 4 bases not matched to a gene.

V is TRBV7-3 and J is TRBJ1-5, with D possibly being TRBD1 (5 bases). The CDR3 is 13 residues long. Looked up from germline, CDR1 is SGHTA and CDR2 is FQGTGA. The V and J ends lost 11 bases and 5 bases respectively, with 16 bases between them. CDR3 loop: CALGGERDQPQHF. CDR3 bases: TGTGCCCTCGGGGGGGAGCGCGATCAGCCCCAGCATTTT.

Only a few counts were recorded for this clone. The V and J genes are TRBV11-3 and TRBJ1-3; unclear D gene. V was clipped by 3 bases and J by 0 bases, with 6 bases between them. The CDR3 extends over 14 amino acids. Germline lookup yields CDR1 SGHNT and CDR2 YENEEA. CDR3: CASSFGYSGNTIYF. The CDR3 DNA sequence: TGTGCCAGCAGCTTCGGATACTCTGGAAACACCATATATTTT.

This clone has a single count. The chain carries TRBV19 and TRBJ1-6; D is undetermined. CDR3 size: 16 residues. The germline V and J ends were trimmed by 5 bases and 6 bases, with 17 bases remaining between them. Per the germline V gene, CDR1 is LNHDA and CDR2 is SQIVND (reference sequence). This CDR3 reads CASSHVHAVGNSPLHF. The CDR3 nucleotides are TGTGCCAGTAGTCATGTACACGCGGTCGGTAATTCACCCCTCCACTTT. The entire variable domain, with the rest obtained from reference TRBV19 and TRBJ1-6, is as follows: DGGITQSPKYLFRKEGQNVTLSCEQNLNHDAMYWYRQDPGQGLRLIYYSQIVNDFQKGDIAEGYSVSREKKESFPLTVTSAQKNPTAFYLCASSHVHAVGNSPLHFGNGTRLTVT.

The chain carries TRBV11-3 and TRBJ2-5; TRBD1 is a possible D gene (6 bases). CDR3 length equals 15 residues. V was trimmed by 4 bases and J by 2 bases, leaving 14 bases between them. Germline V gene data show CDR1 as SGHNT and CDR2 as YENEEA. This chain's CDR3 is CASSSFGQGQETQYF. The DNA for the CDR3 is TGTGCCAGCAGCTCCTTTGGGCAGGGGCAAGAGACCCAGTACTTC. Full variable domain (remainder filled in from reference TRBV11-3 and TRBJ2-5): EAGVVQSPRYKIIEKKQPVAFWCNPISGHNTLYWYLQNLGQGPELLIRYENEEAVDDSQLPKDRFSAERLKGVDSTLKIQPAELGDSAVYLCASSSFGQGQETQYFGPGTRLLVL.

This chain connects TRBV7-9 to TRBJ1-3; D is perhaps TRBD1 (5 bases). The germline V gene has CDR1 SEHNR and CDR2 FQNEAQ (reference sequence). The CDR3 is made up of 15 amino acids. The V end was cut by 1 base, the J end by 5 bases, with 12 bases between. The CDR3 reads CASSLVVGQRNTIYF. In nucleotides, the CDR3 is TGTGCCAGCAGCTTAGTGGTGGGGCAGAGAAACACCATATATTTT.

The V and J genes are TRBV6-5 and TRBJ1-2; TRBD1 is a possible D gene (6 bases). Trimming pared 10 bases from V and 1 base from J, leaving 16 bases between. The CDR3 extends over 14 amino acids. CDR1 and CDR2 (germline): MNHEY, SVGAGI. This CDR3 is CATLLGQINYGYTF. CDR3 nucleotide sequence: TGTGCCACCCTCCTTGGACAGATTAACTATGGCTACACCTTC.

In DNA form, the CDR3 reads TGTGCCACCAGTGCGGGGGTAAACACTGAAGCTTTCTTT. Protein sequence: CATSAGVNTEAFF. This sequence joins TRBV24-1 and TRBJ1-1, with D perhaps TRBD1 (5 bases). The CDR3 extends over 13 amino acids. The germline CDR1 and CDR2 sequences are KGHDR and SFDVKD. The germline V and J ends were trimmed by 5 bases and 2 bases, with 8 bases remaining between them.

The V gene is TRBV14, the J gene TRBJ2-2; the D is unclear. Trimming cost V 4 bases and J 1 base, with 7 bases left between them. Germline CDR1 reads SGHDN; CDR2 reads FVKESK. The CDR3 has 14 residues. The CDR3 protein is CASSLRQNTGELFF. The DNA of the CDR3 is TGTGCCAGCAGCCTCCGACAGAACACCGGGGAGCTGTTTTTT.